A selection of T cell receptor beta chains follows, all from one sample in a study of T cells in Graves' hyperthyroidism and ophthalmopathy. TCRdb processed the multiplex PCR reads anew with MiXCR; each CDR3 protein has one entry. The table lists a few hundred thousand distinct CDR3 sequences, about 20% of them singletons, with about half in the top ten. The sequenced sample consisted of blood. The receptors stem from a woman in her 70s with Graves' ophthalmopathy. Each CDR3 is given with its conserved first and last residue. A D gene is named only where the DNA matches it firmly. Not every row has a clone size; where given, it reads once, few, many or a size class.

j_gene	v_gene	abundance	d_gene	CDR3aa	CDR3nt
TRBJ1-2	TRBV24-1	few	TRBD1	CATSDFPGGSDGYTF	TGTGCCACCAGTGATTTTCCAGGGGGATCGGATGGCTACACCTTC
TRBJ2-2	TRBV2	many	TRBD2	CASSEALAGAAGELFF	TGTGCCAGCAGTGAGGCTCTAGCGGGAGCGGCCGGGGAGCTGTTTTTT
TRBJ2-1	TRBV3-1	.	TRBD2	CASSLQRGGWLNEQFF	TGTGCCAGCAGCCTTCAGCGCGGGGGGTGGCTCAATGAGCAGTTCTTC
TRBJ1-1	TRBV12-3/TRBV12-4	many	.	CASSLRRNTEAFF	TGTGCCAGCAGTTTAAGGAGGAACACTGAAGCTTTCTTT
TRBJ1-2	TRBV6-5	few	.	CASSYQTDIYGYTF	TGTGCCAGCAGTTACCAGACGGATATTTATGGCTACACCTTC
TRBJ2-7	TRBV6-1	.	.	CASGPPEGVLAEQYF	TGTGCCAGCGGGCCGCCGGAAGGGGTTTTGGCCGAGCAGTACTTC
TRBJ1-6	TRBV19	.	TRBD1	CASRGTGNSPLHF	TGTGCCAGTAGGGGGACAGGGAACTCACCCCTCCACTTT
TRBJ2-2	TRBV20-1	few	TRBD1	CSAQDRGNTGELFF	TGCAGTGCTCAAGACAGGGGAAACACCGGGGAGCTGTTTTTT
TRBJ1-1	TRBV11-2	.	.	CASSLVMGEIYTEAFF	TGTGCCAGCAGCTTAGTGATGGGGGAGATTTACACTGAAGCTTTCTTT
TRBJ1-1	TRBV5-1	few	.	CASSRQDNTEAFF	TGCGCCAGCAGTCGACAGGATAACACTGAAGCTTTCTTT
TRBJ2-2	TRBV7-3	few	.	CASRQSTGTTGELFF	TGTGCCAGCAGGCAGTCAACAGGGACCACCGGGGAGCTGTTTTTT
TRBJ1-1	TRBV5-1	many	.	CASSLSTTAEAFF	TGCGCCAGCAGCTTGAGTACTACGGCTGAAGCTTTCTTT
TRBJ1-2	TRBV30	.	.	CAGTGNTF	TGTGCCGGAACAGGGAACACCTTC
TRBJ2-1	TRBV7-2	.	TRBD1	CASSLGPGGSYNEQFF	TGTGCCAGCAGCTTAGGCCCAGGGGGCTCCTACAATGAGCAGTTCTTC
TRBJ1-1	TRBV5-1	many	TRBD1	CASSSGQGAFEAFF	TGCGCCAGCAGCTCCGGACAGGGGGCGTTTGAAGCTTTCTTT
TRBJ1-1	TRBV7-2	few	.	CASSLAHVTTEAFF	TGTGCCAGCAGCTTAGCGCATGTGACCACTGAAGCTTTCTTT
TRBJ2-2	TRBV15	.	.	CATSRVAGELFF	TGTGCCACCAGCAGAGTTGCCGGGGAGCTGTTTTTT
TRBJ1-5	TRBV2	many	.	CASSQGQGGQPQHF	TGTGCCAGCAGCCAAGGGCAGGGTGGTCAGCCCCAGCATTTT
TRBJ2-6	TRBV6-2/TRBV6-3	once	.	CASRATVAGANVLTF	TGTGCCAGCAGGGCTACAGTGGCCGGGGCCAACGTCCTGACTTTC
TRBJ1-4	TRBV30	.	.	CAWSVQGGNEKLFF	TGTGCCTGGAGTGTCCAGGGAGGGAACGAAAAACTGTTTTTT
TRBJ2-5	TRBV20-1	.	.	CSARWRGEETQYF	TGCAGTGCTAGGTGGCGGGGTGAAGAGACCCAGTACTTC
TRBJ2-2	TRBV20-1	few	.	CSARDRDIGELFF	TGCAGTGCTAGAGATCGGGACATCGGGGAGCTGTTTTTT
TRBJ2-2	TRBV12-5	few	TRBD2	CASEIAGGPFSGELFF	TGTGCTAGCGAAATAGCGGGAGGGCCGTTCTCCGGGGAGCTGTTTTTT
TRBJ2-2	TRBV6-1	.	.	CASRRKGGQTSGGELFF	TGTGCCAGCAGGAGAAAGGGGGGACAGACCTCAGGCGGGGAGCTGTTTTTT
TRBJ1-1	TRBV6-1	few	.	CASSRAFENTEAFF	TGTGCCAGCAGTCGCGCTTTTGAGAACACTGAAGCTTTCTTT
TRBJ2-5	TRBV20-1	.	.	CSARFAETQYF	TGCAGTGCTCGCTTCGCGGAGACCCAGTACTTC
TRBJ1-6	TRBV3-1	.	.	CASSHSAGGNSPLHF	TGTGCCAGCAGCCACTCGGCCGGAGGAAATTCACCCCTCCACTTT
TRBJ1-2	TRBV5-8	few	.	CASSLTVSFNYGYTF	TGTGCCAGCAGCTTAACAGTTTCCTTCAACTATGGCTACACCTTC
TRBJ2-1	TRBV3-1	.	.	CASRRDNYNEQFF	TGTGCCAGCAGGCGTGACAACTACAATGAGCAGTTCTTC
TRBJ2-3	TRBV25-1	.	TRBD2	CASSESRASGRDTQYF	TGTGCCAGCAGTGAATCGAGGGCTAGCGGGAGGGATACGCAGTATTTT
TRBJ2-3	TRBV24-1	few	TRBD2	CATSDLAGVSGTDTQYF	TGTGCCACCAGTGATTTAGCGGGAGTGTCTGGCACAGATACGCAGTATTTT
TRBJ2-7	TRBV20-1	.	TRBD2	CSARALAASYEQYF	TGCAGTGCTAGAGCACTAGCGGCATCCTACGAGCAGTACTTC
TRBJ2-2	TRBV6-1	few	TRBD1	CASRKTGAVDTGELFF	TGTGCCAGCAGGAAAACAGGGGCTGTTGACACCGGGGAGCTGTTTTTT
TRBJ1-2	TRBV6-1	.	TRBD1	CASSQGQASYGYTF	TGTGCCAGCAGTCAAGGACAGGCGAGTTATGGCTACACCTTC
TRBJ1-1	TRBV12-3/TRBV12-4	many	.	CASSLPTGNTEAFF	TGTGCCAGCAGTCTTCCGACAGGAAACACTGAAGCTTTCTTT
TRBJ1-2	TRBV7-2	.	.	CASSPKVYSNYGYTF	TGTGCCAGCAGCCCAAAAGTGTACAGCAACTATGGCTACACCTTC
TRBJ2-2	TRBV6-1	few	.	CASSEAMFNTGELFF	TGTGCCAGCAGTGAGGCGATGTTCAACACCGGGGAGCTGTTTTTT
TRBJ2-1	TRBV24-1	few	TRBD1	CATSDLGTGVRNEQFF	TGTGCCACCAGTGATTTAGGGACAGGGGTAAGAAATGAGCAGTTCTTC
TRBJ1-5	TRBV27	.	TRBD1	CASSLWGTGHGQPQHF	TGTGCCAGCAGTTTATGGGGGACAGGGCATGGTCAGCCCCAGCATTTT
TRBJ2-3	TRBV11-2	.	TRBD2	CASSLAAGGITGTQYF	TGTGCCAGCAGCTTAGCAGCGGGAGGTATCACAGGTACGCAGTATTTT
TRBJ1-1	TRBV20-1	many	.	CSARQTNTEAFF	TGCAGTGCGAGACAGACGAACACTGAAGCTTTCTTT
TRBJ1-1	TRBV3-1	.	.	CASSQVRGEKTFF	TGTGCCAGCAGCCAAGTTAGGGGCGAGAAAACTTTCTTT
TRBJ1-2	TRBV5-1	.	.	CASRWDGNYGYTF	TGCGCCAGCAGATGGGACGGAAACTATGGCTACACCTTC
TRBJ1-4	TRBV5-6	.	TRBD1	CASAIQGPNEKLFF	TGTGCCAGCGCAATACAGGGGCCAAATGAAAAACTGTTTTTT
TRBJ2-2	TRBV11-2	many	.	CASSRTGIDTGELFF	TGTGCCAGCAGCCGGACGGGTATTGACACCGGGGAGCTGTTTTTT
TRBJ1-3	TRBV7-8	.	TRBD1	CASSAKRSTGGGNTIYF	TGTGCCAGCAGCGCTAAACGCTCGACAGGGGGAGGAAACACCATATATTTT
TRBJ2-3	TRBV7-2	.	.	CASSLAQGGKGDTQYF	TGTGCCAGCAGCTTAGCGCAAGGGGGAAAAGGAGATACGCAGTATTTT